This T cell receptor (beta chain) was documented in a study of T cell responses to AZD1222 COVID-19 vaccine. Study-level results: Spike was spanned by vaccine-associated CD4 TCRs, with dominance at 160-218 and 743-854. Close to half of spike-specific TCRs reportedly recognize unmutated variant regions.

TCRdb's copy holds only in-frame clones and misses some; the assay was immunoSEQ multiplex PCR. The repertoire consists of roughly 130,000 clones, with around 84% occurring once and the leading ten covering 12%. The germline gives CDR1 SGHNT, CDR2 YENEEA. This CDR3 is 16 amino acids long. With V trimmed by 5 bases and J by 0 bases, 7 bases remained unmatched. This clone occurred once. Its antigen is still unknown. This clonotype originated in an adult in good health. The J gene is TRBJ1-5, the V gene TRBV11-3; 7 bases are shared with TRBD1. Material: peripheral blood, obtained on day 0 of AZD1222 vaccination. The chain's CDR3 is CASSADRRYSNQPQHF. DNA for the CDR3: TGTGCCAGCAGCGCGGACAGGAGATATAGCAATCAGCCCCAGCATTTT.